The 21 T cell receptor beta chains in this list originate from one sample, sequenced in a study of shared clonotypes between healthy human individuals. This table comes from immunoSEQ multiplex PCR, and its TCRdb copy is limited to in-frame clones, with some not included. Here the sample spans about 2.5 million clones, around 90% being singletons. Input material: naive CD4+ T cells from PBMCs. Subset in this sample: CD45RA+ positively selected. The receptors stem from a man aged 18 to 29 in good health. Some clones in this sample may be carry-over from other donors' samples.

The V call is TRBV25-1, the J call TRBJ2-2, with TRBD1 matching 7 bases. Trimming cost V 6 bases and J 6 bases; bases outside gene matches: 7. There are 14 residues in the CDR3. Germline V gene sequence: CDR1 MGHDK, CDR2 SYGVNS. CDR3 sequence reads: CASRLQGVSGELFF. The CDR3 nucleotides are TGTGCCAGCAGATTGCAGGGGGTATCCGGGGAGCTGTTTTTT.

This clone was detected once. The rearrangement links TRBV7-8 to TRBJ1-2; perhaps TRBD1 as D (6 bases). Trimming took off 5 bases at V and 5 bases at J, with 18 bases between the two ends. Germline V lookup: CDR1 SGHVS, CDR2 FQNEAQ. This CDR3 has 15 amino acids. CDR3 amino acids: CASSPGGQRVYGYTF. In DNA, the CDR3 is TGTGCCAGCAGCCCCGGCGGACAGCGGGTTTATGGCTACACCTTC. Based on the CDR3 plus reference TRBV7-8 and TRBJ1-2, the full variable domain is GAGVSQSPRYKVAKRGQDVALRCDPISGHVSLFWYQQALGQGPEFLTYFQNEAQLDKSGLPSDRFFAERPEGSVSTLKIQRTQQEDSAVYLCASSPGGQRVYGYTFGSGTRLTVV.

The V gene is TRBV10-3, the J gene TRBJ2-3, with 7 bases identical to TRBD2. CDR1 is ENHRY, CDR2 SYGVKD, per germline. The trim removed 0 bases at V and 5 bases at J, leaving 14 bases unmatched. There are 18 residues in the CDR3. The CDR3 nucleotides are TGTGCCATCAGTGAGTCGTTATTCAGCGGGACGACGAGAGATACGCAGTATTTT. Translation gives CAISESLFSGTTRDTQYF.

V usage is TRBV5-6 and J usage is TRBJ1-2; 10 nucleotides align to TRBD1. Germline CDR1 SGHDT, CDR2 YYEEEE. The CDR3 loop spans 15 amino acids. Unmatched junction bases numbered 8, after V lost 5 bases and J lost 4 bases. The CDR3 reads CASRKTGGSSYGYTF. For the CDR3, the DNA is TGTGCCAGCAGAAAGACAGGGGGCTCTTCCTATGGCTACACCTTC.

This chain joins TRBV11-3 and TRBJ2-1, with 7 positions matching TRBD2. V shed 1 base and J 3 bases; nucleotides not matched to a gene: 6. In germline, CDR1 is SGHNT, CDR2 YENEEA. The CDR3 loop spans 16 amino acids. CDR3 bases: TGTGCCAGCAGCTTAGGGGGCGGGAGTTTCTACAATGAGCAGTTCTTC. Encoded protein: CASSLGGGSFYNEQFF. Full variable domain (outside the CDR3, taken from reference TRBV11-3 and TRBJ2-1): EAGVVQSPRYKIIEKKQPVAFWCNPISGHNTLYWYLQNLGQGPELLIRYENEEAVDDSQLPKDRFSAERLKGVDSTLKIQPAELGDSAVYLCASSLGGGSFYNEQFFGPGTRLTVL.

The rearrangement joins TRBV2 to TRBJ2-7; D call uncertain. Per the germline V gene, CDR1 is SNHLY and CDR2 is FYNNEI. This CDR3 has 11 residues. The V end was cut by 6 bases, the J end by 5 bases, with 8 bases between. The CDR3 region is CASSRVHEQYF. CDR3 in DNA: TGTGCCAGCAGCCGGGTCCACGAGCAGTACTTC. Full variable domain (outside the CDR3, taken from reference TRBV2 and TRBJ2-7): EPEVTQTPSHQVTQMGQEVILRCVPISNHLYFYWYRQILGQKVEFLVSFYNNEISEKSEIFDDQFSVERPDGSNFTLKIRSTKLEDSAMYFCASSRVHEQYFGPGTRLTVT.

This chain uses TRBV6-5 with TRBJ1-1, with 7 bases aligning to TRBD1. The CDR3 loop spans 15 amino acids. Germline CDR1 and CDR2: MNHEY and SVGAGI. V dropped 2 bases and J dropped 4; count of bases not matched to a gene: 7. The CDR3 nucleotides read TGTGCCAGCAGTTACCCAAGCAGGGGGAGCACTGAAGCTTTCTTT. This encodes CASSYPSRGSTEAFF.

The chain uses TRBV28 and TRBJ1-4, with D possibly matching TRBD1 (6 bases). Germline V gene data show CDR1 as MDHEN and CDR2 as SYDVKM. CDR3 length: 14 residues. With 6 bases removed from V and 9 bases from J, the gap between germline ends came to 17 bases. The CDR3 here is CASRLGQFEKKLFF. CDR3 in DNA: TGTGCCAGCAGGCTTGGACAGTTCGAAAAAAAACTGTTTTTT.

The rearrangement uses TRBV19 and TRBJ2-1; 9 bases align to TRBD1. After removal of 4 bases from V and 2 bases from J, the junction contained 6 bases not matched to a gene. CDR3 length equals 16 residues. Germline CDR1 reads LNHDA; CDR2 reads SQIVND (reference sequence). This CDR3 reads CASSTYGTGPYNEQFF. In DNA form, the CDR3 reads TGTGCCAGTAGTACATACGGGACAGGGCCCTACAATGAGCAGTTCTTC.

A note on this clone: This sample includes further DNA sequences coding for the same CDR3. CDR3 in amino acids: CAWSLLGETQYF. The CDR3 DNA sequence: TGTGCCTGGAGTCTGCTGGGGGAGACCCAGTACTTC. The chain is built from TRBV30 and TRBJ2-5, with D unclear. Trimming cost V 2 bases and J 5 bases, with 9 bases left between them. CDR1 and CDR2 from the germline V gene are GTSNPN and SVGIG (reference sequence). The CDR3 runs to 12 residues.

The rearrangement links TRBV5-1 to TRBJ2-1, with D perhaps matching TRBD2 (5 bases). The V gene's germline CDR1 is SGHRS and CDR2 YFSETQ. The CDR3 loop spans 14 amino acids. The V gene lost 6 bases and the J gene lost 2 bases, with 12 bases spanning the gap. CDR3 sequence (DNA): TGCGCCAGCAAACCGGGGAGCACCTACAATGAGCAGTTCTTC. Amino acid sequence: CASKPGSTYNEQFF.

V is TRBV19 and J is TRBJ2-2; 13 nucleotides agree with TRBD2. V trimming: 3 bases; J trimming: 1 base; junction bases outside the gene matches: 5. The CDR3 has 18 residues. CDR1 LNHDA and CDR2 SQIVND come from the germline V gene (reference sequence). DNA of the CDR3: TGTGCCAGTAGTATCCGACTAGCGGGAGGAGAGAACACCGGGGAGCTGTTTTTT. Translating gives CASSIRLAGGENTGELFF.

The V and J genes are TRBV19 and TRBJ2-7, with D hard to call. V lost 5 bases to trimming and J lost 0 bases, with 20 bases between them. CDR1 and CDR2 (germline): LNHDA, SQIVND (reference sequence). This CDR3 comprises 17 residues. The CDR3, as DNA: TGTGCCAGTAGTCCCACGGACCGCTATTACTCCTCCTACGAGCAGTACTTC. It translates to CASSPTDRYYSSYEQYF.

This rearrangement joins TRBV7-8 to TRBJ2-4; D is unclear. V lost 1 base, J lost 8 bases, and 12 bases lay in between. The CDR3 is 14 residues long. CDR1 and CDR2 from the germline V gene are SGHVS and FQNEAQ. CDR3 DNA: TGTGCCAGCAGCTTAGAGACGTTCTGGTACATTCAGTACTTC. Its translation: CASSLETFWYIQYF.

The rearrangement joins TRBV10-3 to TRBJ2-2; no reliable D call. V was trimmed by 6 bases and J by 5 bases, leaving 4 bases between them. Looked up from germline, CDR1 is ENHRY and CDR2 is SYGVKD. The CDR3 runs to 11 residues. In DNA form, the CDR3 reads TGTGCCATCAGCGCTACCGGGGAGCTGTTTTTT. Translated, it gives CAISATGELFF.

The chain carries TRBV6-5 and TRBJ2-7; D tentatively fits TRBD1 or TRBD2 (6 bases each). The CDR3 is 15 amino acids. V was clipped by 5 bases and J by 5 bases, with 19 bases between them. Germline lookup yields CDR1 MNHEY and CDR2 SVGAGI. The CDR3 sequence is CASSPFWGAPDEQYF. The CDR3 DNA reads as TGTGCCAGCAGTCCATTCTGGGGGGCCCCGGACGAGCAGTACTTC.

This chain links TRBV5-6 with TRBJ1-2; D remains unclear. Germline V gene data show CDR1 as SGHDT and CDR2 as YYEEEE. V was cut by 4 bases and J by 4 bases, with 14 bases left in between. This CDR3 region has 14 residues. The CDR3 spells CASSPRWVGYGYTF. Written as DNA, the CDR3 is TGTGCCAGCAGCCCCCGATGGGTGGGCTATGGCTACACCTTC. Based on the CDR3 plus reference TRBV5-6 and TRBJ1-2, the full variable domain is DAGVTQSPTHLIKTRGQQVTLRCSPKSGHDTVSWYQQALGQGPQFIFQYYEEEERQRGNFPDRFSGHQFPNYSSELNVNALLLGDSALYLCASSPRWVGYGYTFGSGTRLTVV.

V gene TRBV7-9 combines with J gene TRBJ2-2, with no clear D. Trimming removed 6 bases from V and 0 bases from J, with 11 bases in between. Germline CDR1 and CDR2: SEHNR and FQNEAQ (reference sequence). The CDR3 length is 15 residues. CDR3 loop: CASSRPGSNTGELFF. The CDR3 nucleotides are TGTGCCAGCAGTCGCCCGGGTTCGAACACCGGGGAGCTGTTTTTT. Full variable domain (outside the CDR3, taken from reference TRBV7-9 and TRBJ2-2): DTGVSQNPRHKITKRGQNVTFRCDPISEHNRLYWYRQTLGQGPEFLTYFQNEAQLEKSRLLSDRFSAERPKGSFSTLEIQRTEQGDSAMYLCASSRPGSNTGELFFGEGSRLTVL.

This clone was detected once. The rearrangement links TRBV18 to TRBJ1-2, with D maybe TRBD1 (5 bases). V gave up 3 bases and J gave up 1 base, with 15 bases separating them. This CDR3 has 16 amino acids. Germline loops: CDR1 KGHSH, CDR2 LQKENI. The CDR3, as DNA: TGTGCCAGCTCACCCATAGACAGATCTAATAACTATGGCTACACCTTC. Translated: CASSPIDRSNNYGYTF.

The table lists this clone with a few counts. At the DNA level, this CDR3 is encoded by other sequences in the same sample as well. The chain has TRBV18 and TRBJ1-2; 10 bases align to TRBD1. The CDR3 has 14 residues. The ends lost 1 base at V and 6 bases at J; junction bases unmatched: 2. Germline CDR1 reads KGHSH; CDR2 reads LQKENI. The CDR3 DNA is TGTGCCAGCTCACCACGGACAGGGGGAGATGGCTACACCTTC. This sequence encodes CASSPRTGGDGYTF.

V usage is TRBV5-1 and J usage is TRBJ2-7; 7 positions match TRBD1. Germline V gene data show CDR1 as SGHRS and CDR2 as YFSETQ. CDR3 length: 15 amino acids. Germline trimming cut 1 base from V and 4 bases from J; bases unmatched to any gene: 8. CDR3 amino acids: CASSLQGEGPYEQYF. CDR3 DNA sequence: TGCGCCAGCAGCTTGCAGGGGGAAGGACCTTACGAGCAGTACTTC.